These 31 T cell receptor beta chains originate from one sample sequenced in a study of T cells in Graves' hyperthyroidism and ophthalmopathy. Amplified regions were TCR beta CDR3 sequences from RNA transcripts. When the TCR CDR3 underwent first-round RT-PCR, the HTBI primer set was used. In TCRdb, the multiplex PCR reads were re-called with MiXCR into one record per CDR3 protein. Here the sample spans approximately 610,000 distinct CDR3 sequences, roughly 14% being singletons. The specimen was blood. These receptors were obtained from a middle-aged woman with Graves' ophthalmopathy.

Many counts were recorded for this clonotype. V is TRBV6-5 and J is TRBJ1-2; possible D gene TRBD1, 5 bases. Trimming took 0 bases from V and 6 from J, leaving 11 bases between them. This CDR3 spans 14 amino acids. In germline, CDR1 is MNHEY, CDR2 SVGAGI. CDR3 sequence (DNA): TGTGCCAGCAGTTACTCCCGGGACTTGGATGGCTACACCTTC. Protein sequence: CASSYSRDLDGYTF.

V and J are TRBV24-1 and TRBJ1-5; 7 bases line up with TRBD1. Germline V lookup: CDR1 KGHDR, CDR2 SFDVKD. The CDR3 sequence is 15 residues long. J lost 7 bases, V lost 3 bases, and 8 bases had no gene match. The CDR3 loop is CATSDPRQGGQPQHF. In DNA, the CDR3 is TGTGCCACCAGTGATCCCCGACAGGGCGGGCAGCCCCAGCATTTT.

This clonotype came up many times. The rearrangement joins TRBV27 to TRBJ2-7; TRBD1 is a possible D gene (6 bases). Germline CDR1 MNHEY, CDR2 SMNVEV (reference sequence). The CDR3 loop spans 13 amino acids. V shed 3 bases and J shed 2 bases, with 8 bases lying between them. The DNA for the CDR3 is TGTGCCAGCAGTTTTGAGGGGGCCTACGAGCAGTACTTC. Residues: CASSFEGAYEQYF.

The sample holds many counts of this clonotype. This chain uses TRBV4-2 with TRBJ1-2, with 7 bases that match TRBD1. Germline V gives CDR1 LGHNA, CDR2 YNFKEQ. CDR3 size: 13 residues. Germline trimming cut 3 bases from V and 8 bases from J; bases unmatched to any gene: 6. The CDR3 DNA sequence: TGTGCCAGCAGCCATGGCCAGGGGGAGGGCTACACCTTC. Protein: CASSHGQGEGYTF.

This clonotype was found many times. This chain uses TRBV28 with TRBJ2-5; 7 bases align to TRBD1. The CDR3 is 15 residues long. The ends lost 4 bases at V and 1 base at J; junction bases unmatched: 6. Germline values: CDR1 MDHEN, CDR2 SYDVKM. Here the CDR3 reads CASSSTGQTQETQYF. The CDR3 DNA sequence: TGTGCCAGCAGTTCAACGGGACAGACCCAAGAGACCCAGTACTTC.

This sequence joins TRBV2 and TRBJ1-1, with D hard to call. The length of the CDR3 is 14 residues. Germline lookup yields CDR1 SNHLY and CDR2 FYNNEI. V dropped 0 bases and J dropped 4 bases, with 9 bases sitting between them. The CDR3 is CASSEAHEATEAFF. Written as DNA, the CDR3 is TGTGCCAGCAGTGAAGCTCATGAGGCCACTGAAGCTTTCTTT.

The chain links TRBV18 to TRBJ2-3; no clear D gene. This CDR3 has 15 amino acids. Trimming shortened V by 2 bases and J by 1 base, and 10 bases separated the two germline ends. CDR1 is KGHSH and CDR2 is LQKENI in the germline V gene. CDR3 bases: TGTGCCAGCTCACCATTTAATGGTGGCACAGATACGCAGTATTTT. Residues: CASSPFNGGTDTQYF.

The V gene is TRBV10-3, the J gene TRBJ1-1; D gene uncertain. CDR1 is ENHRY and CDR2 is SYGVKD in the germline V gene. The CDR3 covers 11 residues. With 4 bases removed from V and 5 bases from J, the gap between germline ends came to 5 bases. This CDR3 reads CAISGQTEAFF. Written as DNA, the CDR3 is TGTGCCATCAGTGGACAAACTGAAGCTTTCTTT.

This sequence joins TRBV20-1 and TRBJ1-1, with a possible D match to TRBD1 (5 bases). The CDR3 is 16 residues long. Germline CDR1 and CDR2: DFQATT and SNEGSKA (reference sequence). V lost 2 bases, J lost 2 bases, and 18 bases lay in between. The CDR3 region is CSARNRDRRTNTEAFF. The CDR3 DNA follows: TGCAGTGCTAGAAACCGGGACCGCCGCACCAACACTGAAGCTTTCTTT.

This clonotype was seen many times. The chain is built from TRBV30 and TRBJ2-5; the D gene is possibly TRBD2 (6 bases). V was pared by 6 bases and J by 3 bases, with 14 bases between. The CDR3 totals 13 residues. Germline V gene sequence: CDR1 GTSNPN, CDR2 SVGIG (reference sequence). The CDR3 DNA reads TGTGCCTGCCAAGGGCGCGGGGAAGAGACCCAGTACTTC. It specifies CACQGRGEETQYF.

J is TRBJ2-2 and V is TRBV12-5; the D is unclear. The germline gives CDR1 LGHNT, CDR2 FRNRAP. The CDR3 contains 14 residues. The germline V and J ends were trimmed by 3 bases and 7 bases, with 12 bases remaining between them. CDR3 sequence: CASGLGVPHGELFF. The CDR3 DNA is TGTGCTAGTGGTTTAGGTGTCCCCCACGGGGAGCTGTTTTTT.

This clonotype was seen at least ten times. J is TRBJ1-5 and V is TRBV20-1; D gene ambiguous. V was clipped by 3 bases and J by 5 bases, with 17 bases between them. Germline CDR1 reads DFQATT; CDR2 reads SNEGSKA (reference sequence). The CDR3 loop spans 15 amino acids. CDR3 sequence: CSASSLASVHQPQHF. The CDR3 DNA sequence: TGCAGTGCTAGTTCCCTGGCCAGTGTTCATCAGCCCCAGCATTTT.

The chain employs TRBV7-9 and TRBJ2-4; the D is unclear. Germline assignment: CDR1 SEHNR and CDR2 FQNEAQ (reference sequence). The V gene lost 1 base and the J gene lost 8 bases, with 9 bases spanning the gap. The CDR3 covers 13 residues. In DNA, the CDR3 is TGTGCCAGCAGCTTAGGGGGTCTGGACATTCAGTACTTC. Its translation: CASSLGGLDIQYF.

This sequence joins TRBV24-1 and TRBJ2-3; a possible D gene is TRBD2 (5 bases). V was cut by 4 bases and J by 5 bases, with 12 bases left in between. CDR1 and CDR2 (germline): KGHDR, SFDVKD. This CDR3 region has 14 residues. This chain's CDR3 is CATSEPGYGDTQYF. The CDR3 coding sequence is TGTGCCACCAGTGAACCGGGATACGGAGATACGCAGTATTTT.

This clonotype has ten or more counts. The CDR3 here is CASGENTIYF. In DNA form, the CDR3 reads TGTGCCAGCGGGGAAAACACCATATATTTT. The rearrangement joins TRBV28 to TRBJ1-3; D gene unclear. Trimming took off 8 bases at V and 6 bases at J, with 5 bases between the two ends. Germline CDR1 MDHEN, CDR2 SYDVKM. The length of the CDR3 is 10 residues.

The chain joins TRBV9 to TRBJ2-2; the D gene is possibly TRBD1 (6 bases). The CDR3 loop spans 13 amino acids. Trimming cost V 1 base and J 6 bases, with 7 bases left between them. Germline V gene data show CDR1 as SGDLS and CDR2 as YYNGEE. This CDR3 is CASSVTGSGELFF. DNA for the CDR3: TGTGCCAGCAGCGTAACAGGGTCCGGGGAGCTGTTTTTT. The variable domain in full, completed from reference TRBV9 and TRBJ2-2, reads DSGVTQTPKHLITATGQRVTLRCSPRSGDLSVYWYQQSLDQGLQFLIQYYNGEERAKGNILERFSAQQFPDLHSELNLSSLELGDSALYFCASSVTGSGELFFGEGSRLTVL.

This chain joins TRBV6-1 and TRBJ1-1; D gene unclear. This CDR3 region has 16 residues. The ends were cut back, 6 bases at V and 0 bases at J, with 17 bases in the middle. Germline V lookup: CDR1 MNHNS, CDR2 SASEGT. CDR3 bases: TGTGCCAGCAGCGTCCTAGTAAGGGAGGTGAACACTGAAGCTTTCTTT. It yields the protein CASSVLVREVNTEAFF.

The CDR3 protein is CASSYTGAAKNIQYF. The CDR3, as DNA: TGTGCCAGCAGTTACACGGGAGCGGCCAAAAACATTCAGTACTTC. This chain connects TRBV6-2 or TRBV6-3 to TRBJ2-4; the D gene is possibly TRBD2 (6 bases). The CDR3 is 15 residues long. V dropped 2 bases and J dropped 1 base, with 9 bases sitting between them. CDR1 and CDR2 (germline): MNHEY, SVGEGT.

This clonotype was picked up many times. The chain uses TRBV7-9 and TRBJ1-1; 8 bases agree with TRBD1. This CDR3 contains 16 residues. Germline CDR1 and CDR2: SEHNR and FQNEAQ (reference sequence). The ends lost 5 bases at V and 1 base at J; junction bases unmatched: 9. The CDR3 region is CASSPGQGRGNTEAFF. The CDR3 DNA reads as TGTGCCAGCAGCCCCGGACAGGGTAGAGGGAACACTGAAGCTTTCTTT.

This clonotype showed up many times. The CDR3 loop is CASSLLGTSYEQYF. In nucleotides, the CDR3 is TGTGCCAGCAGCCTCCTAGGGACTAGCTACGAGCAGTACTTC. The V and J genes are TRBV2 and TRBJ2-7, with TRBD2 matching 8 bases. J lost 3 bases, V lost 6 bases, and 7 bases had no gene match. The length of the CDR3 is 14 residues. Germline V gene sequence: CDR1 SNHLY, CDR2 FYNNEI.

This clonotype was seen many times. This chain connects TRBV28 to TRBJ2-1; D gene ambiguous. The germline V gene has CDR1 MDHEN and CDR2 SYDVKM. The germline V and J ends were trimmed by 7 bases and 9 bases, with 10 bases remaining between them. The CDR3 runs 11 residues. The CDR3 DNA reads as TGTGCCAGCAACTCCCCTACTGAGCAGTTCTTC. Translated, it gives CASNSPTEQFF.

This clonotype was seen ten or more times. The chain joins TRBV7-9 to TRBJ1-1; maybe TRBD1 (5 bases). Trimming took off 6 bases at V and 4 bases at J, with 12 bases between the two ends. The CDR3 has 13 residues. CDR1 SEHNR and CDR2 FQNEAQ come from the germline V gene (reference sequence). This chain's CDR3 is CASRHDSITEAFF. The CDR3 region has the DNA TGTGCCAGCAGACACGACAGTATCACTGAAGCTTTCTTT.

This clonotype was observed at least ten times. This chain uses TRBV7-8 with TRBJ2-2, with D perhaps assigned TRBD1 or TRBD2 (6 bases each). Germline values: CDR1 SGHVS, CDR2 FQNEAQ. The V and J ends lost 4 bases and 2 bases respectively, with 14 bases between them. The CDR3 has 16 residues. The CDR3 protein is CASSYLGGKNTGELFF. CDR3 bases: TGTGCCAGCAGCTATCTAGGGGGGAAAAACACCGGGGAGCTGTTTTTT. Combining the CDR3 with reference TRBV7-8 and TRBJ2-2 gives the whole variable domain GAGVSQSPRYKVAKRGQDVALRCDPISGHVSLFWYQQALGQGPEFLTYFQNEAQLDKSGLPSDRFFAERPEGSVSTLKIQRTQQEDSAVYLCASSYLGGKNTGELFFGEGSRLTVL.

This clonotype was seen many times. The chain has TRBV12-3 or TRBV12-4 and TRBJ2-2; TRBD2 is a possible D gene (5 bases). There are 13 residues in the CDR3. Trimming took 11 bases from V and 1 from J, leaving 11 bases between them. Here the CDR3 DNA reads TGTGCCTGCCTTCGGGAGAACACCGGGGAGCTGTTTTTT. Its translation: CACLRENTGELFF.

This clonotype appeared many times. The chain links TRBV20-1 to TRBJ2-7, with 9 bases identical to TRBD1. J was trimmed by 4 bases and V by 1 base; bases with no gene match: 11. The length of the CDR3 is 16 residues. Per germline, CDR1 DFQATT and CDR2 SNEGSKA (reference sequence). CDR3 DNA sequence: TGCAGTGCTAGAGGGGAAGGCGGGACAGGGTATTACGAGCAGTACTTC. Residues: CSARGEGGTGYYEQYF.

This clonotype was counted only a few times. This chain joins TRBV29-1 and TRBJ2-3; the D is unclear. This CDR3 has 13 residues. The germline V and J ends were trimmed by 6 bases and 6 bases, with 16 bases remaining between them. In germline, CDR1 is SQVTM, CDR2 ANQGSEA. CDR3 sequence (DNA): TGCAGCGTGGGCCTACAGATGGGGGATACGCAGTATTTT. Its translation: CSVGLQMGDTQYF.

The table lists this clonotype with a few counts. The V call is TRBV4-1, the J call TRBJ2-7, with 14 bases fitting TRBD2. The germline CDR1 and CDR2 sequences are MGHRA and YSYEKL. The CDR3 has 17 residues. The ends lost 0 bases at V and 3 bases at J; junction bases unmatched: 4. The CDR3 DNA is TGCGCCAGCAGCCAAGAAGCCGGGACTAGCGGGAGCTACGAGCAGTACTTC. It yields the protein CASSQEAGTSGSYEQYF.

In this sample, this clonotype turned up many times. The CDR3 nucleotides are TGTGCCAGCAGCCCCTCCGCGAGGGGGCGAAGGCAAGAGACCCAGTACTTC. It specifies CASSPSARGRRQETQYF. This chain links TRBV14 with TRBJ2-5; 7 positions agree with TRBD1. Germline V gene lookup returns CDR1 SGHDN and CDR2 FVKESK. The CDR3 loop spans 17 amino acids. Trimming at V came to 4 bases and at J to 2 bases, leaving 13 bases not matched to a gene.

The CDR3 sequence: CASRRAGTNNEQYF. The CDR3 bases are TGTGCCAGCAGAAGAGCGGGAACTAACAACGAGCAGTACTTC. The chain joins TRBV6-1 to TRBJ2-7; 7 bases are a match to TRBD2. This CDR3 is 14 amino acids long. Germline-derived CDR1 and CDR2 are MNHNS and SASEGT. Losses at the gene ends were 6 bases for V and 5 bases for J; bases not matched to a gene: 10.

The sample holds many counts of this clonotype. The chain combines TRBV11-3 with TRBJ2-2, with a tentative D call TRBD1 (5 bases). V lost 6 bases to trimming and J lost 0 bases, with 11 bases between them. The CDR3 is 15 amino acids. The germline V gene encodes CDR1 SGHNT and CDR2 YENEEA. The CDR3 sequence is CASRLDSTNTGELFF. CDR3 nucleotide sequence: TGTGCCAGCAGGCTAGACAGTACGAACACCGGGGAGCTGTTTTTT.

This clonotype was observed at least ten times. The rearrangement joins TRBV5-6 to TRBJ1-1; D gene ambiguous. V was pared by 5 bases and J by 0 bases, with 11 bases between. The CDR3 runs 14 residues. CDR1 is SGHDT, CDR2 YYEEEE, per germline. The CDR3 coding sequence is TGTGCCAGCAGACGGACGTCTATGAACACTGAAGCTTTCTTT. Protein: CASRRTSMNTEAFF.